This is a list of T cell receptor beta chains from one sample in a study of shared clonotypes between healthy human individuals. The assay was immunoSEQ multiplex PCR, and TCRdb's table has in-frame clones only and misses some. The sample comprises 1.5 million to 2.5 million clones, about 95% of which are singletons, and roughly 1% rests with the top ten. The sequenced material came from naive CD8+ T cells sorted from blood. These receptors were collected from a man in his late teens or twenties in good health. CDR3s include the opening cysteine and the closing phenylalanine or tryptophan. D genes are given only for firm matches. The size of a clone is reported for some rows only, either as once, few or many, or as a class for expanded clones.

J,size,D,V,DNA,CDR3
TRBJ2-7,-,TRBD1,TRBV27,TGTGCCAGCAGGTCGACAGGGGACGAGCAGTACTTC,CASRSTGDEQYF
TRBJ2-5,-,-,TRBV7-9,TGTGCCAGCAGCCCGGGGCGGTCCCAAGAGACCCAGTACTTC,CASSPGRSQETQYF
TRBJ1-1,-,-,TRBV7-9,TGTGCCAGCAGCTTCAGGCGGATGGACACTGAAGCTTTCTTT,CASSFRRMDTEAFF
TRBJ2-5,-,-,TRBV6-5,TGTGCCAGCAGACGTATAAATAAGGCGGTGGCCCAGTACTTC,CASRRINKAVAQYF
TRBJ2-1,-,TRBD2,TRBV7-9,TGTGCCAGCAGCCCAGCGGGGGACTCCTACAATGAGCAGTTCTTC,CASSPAGDSYNEQFF
TRBJ2-1,-,-,TRBV4-3,TGCGCCAGCAGCCAAGATTACTACAATGAGCAGTTCTTC,CASSQDYYNEQFF
TRBJ2-3,-,TRBD2,TRBV28,TGTGCCAGCAGTCCTCTAGCGGGAGGAGTCACAGATACGCAGTATTTT,CASSPLAGGVTDTQYF
TRBJ2-7,once,-,TRBV28,TGTGCCAGCGGCGTTTCCAGGGGCTACTCCTACGAGCAGTACTTC,CASGVSRGYSYEQYF
TRBJ2-7,-,TRBD2,TRBV19,TGTGCCAGTAGTATCGCGGGGGGTACCTACGAGCAGTACTTC,CASSIAGGTYEQYF
TRBJ2-1,-,-,TRBV19,TGTGCCAGTAGTTCCCCCCCGGGTCTTCCGTACAATGAGCAGTTCTTC,CASSSPPGLPYNEQFF
TRBJ2-7,-,-,TRBV4-2,TGTGCCAGCAGCCTCCGAGGGGGGGGCCAAAGCTCCTACGAGCAGTACTTC,CASSLRGGGQSSYEQYF
TRBJ2-7,-,-,TRBV6-1,TGTGCCAGCAGTCTCGGCCCTCCCTACGAGCAGTACTTC,CASSLGPPYEQYF
TRBJ2-3,-,-,TRBV4-3,TGCGCCAGCAGCCAAGATGGAACAGATACGCAGTATTTT,CASSQDGTDTQYF
TRBJ1-5,-,-,TRBV4-2,TGTGCCAGCAGCCTTTGGGATAGCAATCAGCCCCAGCATTTT,CASSLWDSNQPQHF
TRBJ2-5,-,TRBD2,TRBV7-6,TGTGCCAGCAGCTTAGCGGGGGGGCAAGAGACCCAGTACTTC,CASSLAGGQETQYF
TRBJ1-1,once,TRBD1,TRBV5-1,TGCGCCAGCAGCTCCCGACAGGGGCGGCCTGAAGCTTTCTTT,CASSSRQGRPEAFF
TRBJ2-1,-,TRBD2,TRBV28,TGTGCCAGCAGGTCAACTAGCGGGGGCAATGAGCAGTTCTTC,CASRSTSGGNEQFF
TRBJ2-2,-,-,TRBV6-1,TGTGCCAGCAGTGAGTCCCCAGGGGCCGGGGAGCTGTTTTTT,CASSESPGAGELFF
TRBJ1-1,-,-,TRBV9,TGTGCCAGCAGCGTAGTGGACGACCAAGGGGCTGAAGCTTTCTTT,CASSVVDDQGAEAFF
TRBJ2-1,-,-,TRBV7-2,TGTGCCAGCAGCTTACCCCTACGGGGAGACTACAATGAGCAGTTCTTC,CASSLPLRGDYNEQFF
TRBJ2-1,-,TRBD2,TRBV4-3,TGCGCCAGCAGCCTCGTACTAGCGGGAGAAAACAATGAGCAGTTCTTC,CASSLVLAGENNEQFF
TRBJ2-3,-,TRBD2,TRBV5-6,TGTGCCAGCAGCTGGGAAGGGCTAGCGGGGGCAGATACGCAGTATTTT,CASSWEGLAGADTQYF
TRBJ2-7,-,TRBD1,TRBV7-9,TGTGCCAGCAGCTCGGACAGGGGTTCCCACGAGCAGTACTTC,CASSSDRGSHEQYF
TRBJ1-6,-,TRBD1,TRBV30,TGTGCCTGGACCCCTGGCAGGGGGAGTTCACCCCTCCACTTT,CAWTPGRGSSPLHF
TRBJ2-1,-,-,TRBV18,TGTGCCAGCTCACCCCCCATATGGAATGAGCAGTTCTTC,CASSPPIWNEQFF
TRBJ2-5,-,TRBD2,TRBV9,TGTGCCAGCAGCGCGCCTCTAGCGGGGGACCCTCAAACCCAGTACTTC,CASSAPLAGDPQTQYF
TRBJ2-2,-,-,TRBV4-1,TGCGCCAGCAGCGTAGGACCGAACACCGGGGAGCTGTTTTTT,CASSVGPNTGELFF
TRBJ2-3,once,-,TRBV27,TGTGCCAGCAGTTTCCACTCAGCAGATACGCAGTATTTT,CASSFHSADTQYF
TRBJ2-2,-,TRBD2,TRBV18,TGTGCCAGCTCACCAGGACTAGCGGGGACAAGGACCGGGGAGCTGTTTTTT,CASSPGLAGTRTGELFF
TRBJ2-7,-,-,TRBV7-2,TGTGCCAGCAGCTTAAGCCCCAACTACGAGCAGTACTTC,CASSLSPNYEQYF
TRBJ2-7,-,TRBD2,TRBV7-9,TGTGCCAGCAGCTTAGGAGGGGAGGGACTGAGCTCCTACGAGCAGTACTTC,CASSLGGEGLSSYEQYF
TRBJ2-3,-,-,TRBV2,TGTGCCAGCAGTGGAGGGGGTTACCTCAGCACAGATACGCAGTATTTT,CASSGGGYLSTDTQYF
TRBJ1-4,-,-,TRBV15,TGTGCCACCAGCAGAGAGCGAGGGGCCTTTAATGAAAAACTGTTTTTT,CATSRERGAFNEKLFF
TRBJ2-7,-,-,TRBV30,TGTGCCTGGACTGTACAAGGGTTAAGCTACGAGCAGTACTTC,CAWTVQGLSYEQYF
TRBJ2-7,-,TRBD2,TRBV2,TGTGCCAGCAGGCTAGCGGGGAGGACCTACGAGCAGTACTTC,CASRLAGRTYEQYF
TRBJ1-4,-,TRBD1,TRBV7-2,TGTGCCAGCAGCTTAGAGCCCGACAGGGTACCTAATGAAAAACTGTTTTTT,CASSLEPDRVPNEKLFF
TRBJ2-1,-,-,TRBV5-8,TGTGCCACGGGAAGGGGGGGAGGCTACAATGAGCAGTTCTTC,CATGRGGGYNEQFF
TRBJ2-2,-,-,TRBV18,TGTGCCAGCTCACCATGGCAGGCGAACACCGGGGAGCTGTTTTTT,CASSPWQANTGELFF
TRBJ2-5,-,-,TRBV7-2,TGTGCCAGCAGCTTAGCCGATATTAGGACAGCCCAAGAGACCCAGTACTTC,CASSLADIRTAQETQYF
TRBJ2-3,-,-,TRBV7-2,TGTGCCAGCAGCTTGGACCACAGGGAGAATACGCAGTATTTT,CASSLDHRENTQYF
TRBJ2-7,-,-,TRBV13,TGTGCCAGCAGCTTAGGAAAGCGGACCTCCTACGAGCAGTACTTC,CASSLGKRTSYEQYF
TRBJ2-1,-,-,TRBV5-1,TGCGCCAGCAGCTTGGAAGCAGGGGCCACGGATGAGCAGTTCTTC,CASSLEAGATDEQFF
TRBJ1-4,-,-,TRBV21-1,TGTGCCAGTAAGATTAGGACAGCGAAAGCAACTAATGAAAAACTGTTTTTT,CASKIRTAKATNEKLFF
TRBJ2-2,once,-,TRBV27,TGTGCCACCATCCCCTTCAACGACACCGGGGAGCTGTTTTTT,CATIPFNDTGELFF
TRBJ1-2,-,-,TRBV4-3,TGCGCCAGCAGCCAAGATGGGGACTTGGATGGCTACACCTTC,CASSQDGDLDGYTF
TRBJ2-7,-,-,TRBV9,TGTGCCAGCAGCGTAGGGGTAATGGAATACGAGCAGTACTTC,CASSVGVMEYEQYF
TRBJ2-7,-,-,TRBV9,TGTGCCAGCAGCGCAGGGTTACGGTACGAGCAGTACTTC,CASSAGLRYEQYF
TRBJ2-1,-,-,TRBV11-3,TGTGCCAGCAGCTTAGTAACTGGCCCAGCCAATGAGCAGTTCTTC,CASSLVTGPANEQFF
TRBJ2-1,-,-,TRBV27,TGTGCCAGCAGCGCGGGGGCGGGCTCCTACAATGAGCAGTTCTTC,CASSAGAGSYNEQFF
TRBJ1-5,-,-,TRBV4-1,TGCGCCAGCAGCCAAGATGGCAGGCCGGCCAATCAGCCCCAGCATTTT,CASSQDGRPANQPQHF
TRBJ2-7,-,TRBD2,TRBV9,TGTGCCAGCAGCCCTTATAGCGGGGGGTCGTACGAGCAGTACTTC,CASSPYSGGSYEQYF
TRBJ2-7,-,TRBD1,TRBV27,TGTGCCAGCAGAATCTCCGGGACAGGATTATCCGAGCAGTACTTC,CASRISGTGLSEQYF
TRBJ2-7,-,-,TRBV2,TGTGCCAGCAGTGAACCCTCTTTCAGGGACCCCTACGAGCAGTACTTC,CASSEPSFRDPYEQYF
TRBJ2-7,-,TRBD1,TRBV13,TGTGCCAGCAGCCTCCGACAGGGGGTCTCCTACGAGCAGTACTTC,CASSLRQGVSYEQYF
TRBJ2-5,-,-,TRBV6-1,TGTGCCAGCAGTGATATAACAGTAGAGACCCAGTACTTC,CASSDITVETQYF
TRBJ2-3,-,-,TRBV9,TGTGCCAGCAGCGTATCGGGTACGTGGGACCGCACAGATACGCAGTATTTT,CASSVSGTWDRTDTQYF
TRBJ2-3,-,TRBD2,TRBV5-6,TGTGCCAGCAGCTTGGAGGAGCGGGGGGTGGATACGCAGTATTTT,CASSLEERGVDTQYF
TRBJ1-4,once,-,TRBV18,TGTGCCAGCTCACCAGAAGCTGGGTTTGAAAAACTGTTTTTT,CASSPEAGFEKLFF